A single sample is the source of the 5 T cell receptor beta chains below, sequenced in a study of OX40 agonist ivuxolimab in advanced cancers. Libraries were made using the immunoSEQ multiplex PCR assay. TCRdb stores this immuneACCESS table with in-frame sequences only. Part of the clones is absent; in the studies checked, under half of the shortfall reflects unresolved V genes, and no reason is known for the rest. Across this sample there are roughly 93,000 clones, with about 90% seen only once. The ten largest clones represent around 1.6% of the sample. The source was CD4+ or CD8+ T cells sorted from blood, collected in a trial of the OX40 agonist ivuxolimab. The receptor set was obtained from an adult with an advanced solid tumor such as melanoma, head and neck, liver or kidney cancer.

This chain connects TRBV30 to TRBJ1-2, with 7 bases that match TRBD1. This CDR3 region has 12 residues. Looked up from germline, CDR1 is GTSNPN and CDR2 is SVGIG (reference sequence). V lost 4 bases and J lost 7; bases outside the gene matches: 6. DNA for the CDR3: TGTGCCTGGAATAACAGGGGCCCTGGCTACACCTTC. This sequence encodes CAWNNRGPGYTF.

The chain has TRBV6-1 and TRBJ2-7; maybe TRBD2 (6 bases). CDR1 and CDR2 from the germline V gene are MNHNS and SASEGT. This CDR3 has 13 residues. V lost 3 bases and J lost 3, with 9 bases in between. CDR3 nucleotide sequence: TGTGCCAGCAGTGACGGGACTCGCTACGAGCAGTACTTC. Its protein product is CASSDGTRYEQYF.

The chain links TRBV6-6 to TRBJ1-1, with D unclear. CDR1 and CDR2 from the germline V gene are MNHNY and SVGAGI (reference sequence). V lost 7 bases, J lost 4 bases, and 7 bases lay in between. The CDR3 has 11 residues. CDR3 nucleotides: TGTGCCAGCACCTGGGGCACTGAAGCTTTCTTT. Translation: CASTWGTEAFF.

The rearrangement uses TRBV5-6 and TRBJ2-5; 7 bases are a match to TRBD1. CDR3 length: 14 amino acids. The germline CDR1 and CDR2 sequences are SGHDT and YYEEEE. J gave up 5 bases and V 4 bases, and 8 bases lay outside the gene matches. The CDR3 DNA reads TGTGCCAGCAGCGTACAGGGGAATGGGGAGACCCAGTACTTC. Amino acid sequence: CASSVQGNGETQYF. Variable domain in full (rest from reference TRBV5-6 and TRBJ2-5): DAGVTQSPTHLIKTRGQQVTLRCSPKSGHDTVSWYQQALGQGPQFIFQYYEEEERQRGNFPDRFSGHQFPNYSSELNVNALLLGDSALYLCASSVQGNGETQYFGPGTRLLVL.

This sequence joins TRBV11-1 and TRBJ2-1; 7 bases align to TRBD2. Trimming cost V 3 bases and J 9 bases; bases outside gene matches: 11. CDR1 SGHAT and CDR2 FQDESV come from the germline V gene (reference sequence). The CDR3 spans 15 residues. Here the CDR3 reads CASSFAGTTAREQFF. The CDR3 DNA is TGTGCCAGCAGCTTCGCCGGGACTACCGCCCGTGAGCAGTTCTTC.